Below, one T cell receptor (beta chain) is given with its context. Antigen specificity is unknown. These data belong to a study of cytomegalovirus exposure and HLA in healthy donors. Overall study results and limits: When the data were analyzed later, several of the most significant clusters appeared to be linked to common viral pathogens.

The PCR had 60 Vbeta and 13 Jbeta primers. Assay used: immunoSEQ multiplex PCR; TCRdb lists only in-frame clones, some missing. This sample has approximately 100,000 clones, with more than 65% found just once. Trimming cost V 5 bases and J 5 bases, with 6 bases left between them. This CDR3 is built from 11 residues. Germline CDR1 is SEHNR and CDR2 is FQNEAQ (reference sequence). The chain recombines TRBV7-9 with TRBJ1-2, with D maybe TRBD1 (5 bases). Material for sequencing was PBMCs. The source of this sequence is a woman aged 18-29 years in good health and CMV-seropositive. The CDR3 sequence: CASSRQYGYTF. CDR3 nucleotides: TGTGCCAGCAGCCGACAGTATGGCTACACCTTC.